These 5 T cell receptor beta chains were all obtained from the same sample, sequenced in a study of control samples from healthy donors and cancer patients. Clones were read by immunoSEQ multiplex PCR, and TCRdb kept only the in-frame ones, dropping some. The data hold about 110,000 clones, with roughly four fifths observed a single time. Sequencing input: blood. Source of these receptors: a woman aged 45-65 years in good health.

J is TRBJ1-1 and V is TRBV12-3 or TRBV12-4; 9 bases are shared with TRBD1. This CDR3 is 12 amino acids long. Trimming removed 4 bases from V and 11 bases from J; junction bases left unmatched: 5. The CDR3 nucleotides are TGTGCCAGCAGTTACACAGGGGGCAGCGCTTTCTTT. Its translation: CASSYTGGSAFF.

This chain connects TRBV11-2 to TRBJ1-4; D call uncertain. Per the germline V gene, CDR1 is SGHAT and CDR2 is FQNNGV. The CDR3 is 14 residues long. V gave up 5 bases and J gave up 4 bases, with 11 bases separating them. CDR3 sequence reads: CASSDNRGNEKLFF. DNA for the CDR3: TGTGCCAGCAGCGATAACCGGGGTAATGAAAAACTGTTTTTT.

This chain connects TRBV5-6 to TRBJ1-6, with 11 bases identical to TRBD1. The V segment lost 0 bases and the J segment 8 bases; nucleotides outside the gene matches: 1. Germline V gene lookup returns CDR1 SGHDT and CDR2 YYEEEE. The CDR3 extends over 15 amino acids. In DNA form, the CDR3 reads TGTGCCAGCAGCTTGGCGGGACAGGGGGATTCACCCCTCCACTTT. Amino acids: CASSLAGQGDSPLHF.

The chain has TRBV30 and TRBJ2-7; no firm D call. This CDR3 region has 12 residues. Trimming took off 2 bases at V and 5 bases at J, with 10 bases between the two ends. The germline V gene encodes CDR1 GTSNPN and CDR2 SVGIG (reference sequence). CDR3 sequence: CAWSSTAHEQYF. Written as DNA, the CDR3 is TGTGCCTGGAGTTCCACGGCGCACGAGCAGTACTTC.

This rearrangement joins TRBV25-1 to TRBJ1-2; TRBD1 might be the D (5 bases). CDR3 length: 15 residues. The V gene lost 6 bases and the J gene lost 2 bases, with 16 bases spanning the gap. CDR1 and CDR2 (germline): MGHDK, SYGVNS. The CDR3 DNA is TGTGCCAGCAGCGAGAGTCTCGGGGGAAACTATGGCTACACCTTC. It encodes CASSESLGGNYGYTF.